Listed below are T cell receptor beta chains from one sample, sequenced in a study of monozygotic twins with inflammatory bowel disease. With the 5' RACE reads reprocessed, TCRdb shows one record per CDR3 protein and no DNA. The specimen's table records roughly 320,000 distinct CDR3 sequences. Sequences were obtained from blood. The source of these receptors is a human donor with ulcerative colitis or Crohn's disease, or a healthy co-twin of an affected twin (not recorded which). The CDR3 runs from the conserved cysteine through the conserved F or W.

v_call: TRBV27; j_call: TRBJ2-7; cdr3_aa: CASSFTTSSEQYF
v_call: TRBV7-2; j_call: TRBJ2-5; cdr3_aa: CASSLRTSGLQETQYF
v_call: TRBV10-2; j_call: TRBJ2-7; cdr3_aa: CASLQGQTSYEQYF
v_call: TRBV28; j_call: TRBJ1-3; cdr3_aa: CASSSPGQGISGNTIYF
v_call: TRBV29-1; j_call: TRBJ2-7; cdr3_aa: CSVGTGGWDEQYF
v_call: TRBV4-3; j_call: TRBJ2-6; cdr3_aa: CASSQGLAGDAGANVLTF
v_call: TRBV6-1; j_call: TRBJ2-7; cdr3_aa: CASSEMWVDEQYF
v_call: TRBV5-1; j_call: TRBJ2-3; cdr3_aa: CASSPGRETDTQYF
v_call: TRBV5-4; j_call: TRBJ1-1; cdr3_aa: CASSGPDREAFF
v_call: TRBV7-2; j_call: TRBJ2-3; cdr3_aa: CASSFSGRSTDTQYF
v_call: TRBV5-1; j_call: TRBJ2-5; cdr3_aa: CASSTLTGAAEETQYF
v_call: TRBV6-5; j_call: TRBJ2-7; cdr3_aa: CASSYGLSSYEQYF
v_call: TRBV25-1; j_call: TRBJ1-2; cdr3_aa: CASSESTGGSYGYTF
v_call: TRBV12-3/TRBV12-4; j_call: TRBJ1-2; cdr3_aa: CASSPSEGYGYTF
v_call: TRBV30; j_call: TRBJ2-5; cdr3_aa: CAWSGGSLLAQYF
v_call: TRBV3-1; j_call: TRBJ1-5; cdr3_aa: CASSRGTRGNQPQHF
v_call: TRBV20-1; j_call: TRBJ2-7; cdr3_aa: CSANGLSYEQYF
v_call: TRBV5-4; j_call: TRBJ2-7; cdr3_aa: CASSLRIGTSGSWVQYF
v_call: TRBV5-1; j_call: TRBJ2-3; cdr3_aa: CASSRGWTTIDTQYF